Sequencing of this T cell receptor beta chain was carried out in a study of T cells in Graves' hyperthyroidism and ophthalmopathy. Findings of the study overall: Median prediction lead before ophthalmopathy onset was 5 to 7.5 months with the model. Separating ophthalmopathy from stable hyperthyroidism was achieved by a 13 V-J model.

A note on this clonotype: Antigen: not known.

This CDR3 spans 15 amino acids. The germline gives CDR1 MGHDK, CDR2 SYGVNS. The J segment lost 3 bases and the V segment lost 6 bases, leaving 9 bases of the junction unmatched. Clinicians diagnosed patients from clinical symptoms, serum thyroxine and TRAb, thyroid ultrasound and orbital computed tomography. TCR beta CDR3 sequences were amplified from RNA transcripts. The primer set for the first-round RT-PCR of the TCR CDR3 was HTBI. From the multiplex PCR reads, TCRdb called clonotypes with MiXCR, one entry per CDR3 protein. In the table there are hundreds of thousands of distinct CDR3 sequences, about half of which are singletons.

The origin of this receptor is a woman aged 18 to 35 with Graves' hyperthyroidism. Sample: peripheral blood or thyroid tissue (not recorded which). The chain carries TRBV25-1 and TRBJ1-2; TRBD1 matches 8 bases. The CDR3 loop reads CASRSKDREDYGYTF. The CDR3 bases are TGTGCCAGCAGATCCAAGGACAGGGAGGACTATGGCTACACCTTC.